This T cell receptor beta chain was recovered during a study of identical twins. TCRdb reprocessed the 5' RACE reads via MiXCR and lists one record per CDR3 protein. The sample lists about 330,000 distinct CDR3 sequences, 9% to 15% seen once, with 6% to 9% in the top ten. Study-wide results and caveats: Out-of-frame TCR alpha sharing in monozygotic twins exceeded recombination model predictions. In drawing conclusions, the study used cross-sectional statistical analysis and did not follow the same donors. Invariant MAIT and iNKT cells are populations that could partly confound zero-insertion analyses.

V was shortened by 6 bases and J by 0 bases, with 11 bases between the two germline ends. CDR1 is MNHEY, CDR2 SMNVEV, per germline (reference sequence). The CDR3 has 14 residues. As to this clonotype: The target antigen is unknown.

These same data were also listed under a study on yellow fever vaccine responses in identical twins. That source notes: The T cell response to vaccination in identical twins was reportedly partly convergent and partly personalized.

The chain links TRBV27 to TRBJ2-5; D might be TRBD2 (6 bases). Sequenced material: CD8+ T cells sorted from blood. The TCR comes from a woman aged 18-29 years in good health. The CDR3 region is CASRAAGNQETQYF. In nucleotides, the CDR3 is TGTGCCAGCAGGGCCGCGGGGAACCAAGAGACCCAGTACTTC.